The next 17 T cell receptor beta chains were all read from a single sample in a study of cytomegalovirus exposure and HLA in healthy donors. The PCR had 60 Vbeta and 13 Jbeta primers. Profiling relied on immunoSEQ multiplex PCR, and the TCRdb table lists in-frame clones only, not all of them. The data show 150,000 or so clones, around 80% seen once. The sequencing sample was made of PBMCs. The origin of the receptors is a man aged 35-49 years in good health and CMV-seropositive.

The gene calls are TRBV29-1 and TRBJ2-5; 7 bases fit TRBD2. Per the germline V gene, CDR1 is SQVTM and CDR2 is ANQGSEA. The CDR3 contains 12 residues. V was pared by 7 bases and J by 1 base, with 3 bases of the junction left unmatched. CDR3 in amino acids: CSGQRGQETQYF. The CDR3 region has the DNA TGCAGCGGCCAGCGGGGCCAAGAGACCCAGTACTTC.

The gene calls are TRBV30 and TRBJ1-4; 10 bases align to TRBD1. CDR1 and CDR2 (germline): GTSNPN, SVGIG (reference sequence). V lost 0 bases and J lost 10; bases outside the gene matches: 8. The CDR3 is 15 residues long. CDR3 in amino acids: CAWSVMGQGFGKLFF. CDR3 coding DNA: TGTGCCTGGAGTGTCATGGGACAGGGGTTCGGAAAACTGTTTTTT.

The V gene is TRBV30, the J gene TRBJ2-3; perhaps TRBD1 as D (5 bases). Germline values: CDR1 GTSNPN, CDR2 SVGIG (reference sequence). V was shortened by 2 bases and J by 0 bases, with 12 bases between the two germline ends. This CDR3 has 15 amino acids. CDR3 nucleotide sequence: TGTGCCTGGAGTCTGGACAACCCTAGCACAGATACGCAGTATTTT. This codes for CAWSLDNPSTDTQYF. Drawing the rest from reference TRBV30 and TRBJ2-3, the complete variable domain is SQTIHQWPATLVQPVGSPLSLECTVEGTSNPNLYWYRQAAGRGLQLLFYSVGIGQISSEVPQNLSASRPQDRQFILSSKKLLLSDSGFYLCAWSLDNPSTDTQYFGPGTRLTVL.

The gene calls are TRBV4-2 and TRBJ2-6; TRBD1 aligns across 7 bases. CDR3 length: 17 residues. Germline lookup yields CDR1 LGHNA and CDR2 YNFKEQ. Germline trimming cut 0 bases from V and 2 bases from J; bases unmatched to any gene: 4. CDR3 sequence reads: CASSQEQGNTGANVLTF. CDR3 DNA: TGTGCCAGCAGCCAAGAACAGGGGAACACTGGGGCCAACGTCCTGACTTTC.

The chain uses TRBV19 and TRBJ2-3; 7 nucleotides agree with TRBD1. From germline, CDR1 is LNHDA and CDR2 SQIVND (reference sequence). Losses at the gene ends were 1 base for V and 2 bases for J; bases not matched to a gene: 3. The CDR3 is 15 residues long. CDR3 in DNA: TGTGCCAGTAGTATAGGAGGGGGCTACACAGATACGCAGTATTTT. This codes for CASSIGGGYTDTQYF.

The genes are TRBV7-3 and TRBJ2-5; 9 bases are a match to TRBD2. Germline CDR1 reads SGHTA; CDR2 reads FQGTGA. With V trimmed by 5 bases and J by 4 bases, 5 bases remained unmatched. The CDR3 runs 14 residues. The CDR3 DNA is TGTGCCAGCAGCCCAGCGGGAGGAGGAGAGACCCAGTACTTC. Translated: CASSPAGGGETQYF. Supplemented by reference TRBV7-3 and TRBJ2-5, the full variable domain reads GAGVSQTPSNKVTEKGKYVELRCDPISGHTALYWYRQSLGQGPEFLIYFQGTGAADDSGLPNDRFFAVRPEGSVSTLKIQRTERGDSAVYLCASSPAGGGETQYFGPGTRLLVL.

This chain joins TRBV6-1 and TRBJ2-3; possible D gene TRBD1, 5 bases. The CDR3 loop spans 13 amino acids. Looked up from germline, CDR1 is MNHNS and CDR2 is SASEGT. Trimming removed 6 bases at V and 0 bases at J, with 7 bases between. CDR3 DNA sequence: TGTGCCAGCAGACAGGCAAGCACAGATACGCAGTATTTT. Its translation is CASRQASTDTQYF.

The chain carries TRBV6-5 and TRBJ2-1, with D uncertain. This CDR3 region has 16 residues. Germline V gene sequence: CDR1 MNHEY, CDR2 SVGAGI. The V and J ends lost 0 bases and 6 bases respectively, with 15 bases between them. The CDR3 sequence is CASSYSLSGFGNEQFF. The CDR3 DNA reads TGTGCCAGCAGTTACTCCCTTAGTGGTTTCGGCAATGAGCAGTTCTTC.

The chain has TRBV19 and TRBJ1-5; 7 bases agree with TRBD1. Per germline, CDR1 LNHDA and CDR2 SQIVND (reference sequence). With 6 bases clipped from V and 0 bases from J, the junction kept 5 bases outside the gene matches. The CDR3 sequence is 15 residues long. The CDR3 DNA sequence: TGTGCCAGTAGAACGACAGGGTATAGCAATCAGCCCCAGCATTTT. This gives the protein CASRTTGYSNQPQHF.

This clone appeared once. J is TRBJ2-1 and V is TRBV7-9, with TRBD1 matching over 10 bases. V was pared by 6 bases and J by 4 bases, with 6 bases of the junction left unmatched. CDR1 and CDR2 from the germline V gene are SEHNR and FQNEAQ (reference sequence). The CDR3 spans 15 residues. The CDR3 bases are TGTGCCAGCAGTTTGGGACAGGGGTTATACAATGAGCAGTTCTTC. Amino acid sequence: CASSLGQGLYNEQFF.

The V and J genes are TRBV5-1 and TRBJ2-4, with a weak D call TRBD1 (6 bases). Germline assignment: CDR1 SGHRS and CDR2 YFSETQ. V lost 1 base and J lost 7, with 15 bases in between. The CDR3 runs 15 residues. The CDR3 DNA is TGCGCCAGCAGCTTGTCATCCAGGGGATCGAACATTCAGTACTTC. As protein: CASSLSSRGSNIQYF.

J is TRBJ2-2 and V is TRBV28; D is perhaps TRBD2 (7 bases). Germline values: CDR1 MDHEN, CDR2 SYDVKM. This CDR3 comprises 13 residues. The V end lost 6 bases, the J end lost 4 bases, and 9 bases lay between the germline ends. This chain's CDR3 is CASRRGGTGELFF. Written as DNA, the CDR3 is TGTGCCAGCAGGAGGGGGGGCACCGGGGAGCTGTTTTTT.

V gene TRBV10-2 combines with J gene TRBJ2-1; D is perhaps TRBD2 (6 bases). The CDR3 runs 15 residues. V lost 5 bases and J lost 5, with 16 bases in between. Germline V gene data show CDR1 as WSHSY and CDR2 as SAAADI. As DNA, the CDR3 is TGCGCCAGCAGTAAGGGACTCGGGGTTGACAATGAGCAGTTCTTC. It codes for CASSKGLGVDNEQFF.

The chain joins TRBV29-1 to TRBJ2-3, with 9 bases lining up with TRBD2. The length of the CDR3 is 12 residues. From germline, CDR1 is SQVTM and CDR2 ANQGSEA. Trimming took 4 bases from V and 8 from J; bases not matched to a gene: 4. The CDR3 DNA sequence: TGCAGCGTTGGGACTAGCGAGGGTACGCAGTATTTT. Translation gives CSVGTSEGTQYF.

This sequence joins TRBV5-1 and TRBJ2-7, with D maybe TRBD1 (5 bases). The V end was cut by 1 base, the J end by 0 bases, with 14 bases between. The CDR3 is 16 amino acids. Germline V gene data show CDR1 as SGHRS and CDR2 as YFSETQ. The CDR3 protein is CASSLNQGLSSYEQYF. CDR3 nucleotide sequence: TGCGCCAGCAGCTTGAATCAGGGCCTCAGCTCCTACGAGCAGTACTTC.

This chain connects TRBV29-1 to TRBJ2-1; tentative D call: TRBD2 (6 bases). V shed 0 bases and J shed 9 bases, with 15 bases lying between them. Germline CDR1 reads SQVTM; CDR2 reads ANQGSEA. CDR3 size: 14 residues. The CDR3 loop is CSVEERPGDAEQFF. As DNA, the CDR3 is TGCAGCGTTGAAGAAAGGCCGGGAGACGCTGAGCAGTTCTTC.

This chain's CDR3 is CATSRDGGISSTNEKLFF. The CDR3 coding sequence is TGTGCCACCAGCAGAGATGGAGGGATTAGCTCAACTAATGAAAAACTGTTTTTT. The chain couples TRBV15 to TRBJ1-4, with D hard to call. The germline CDR1 and CDR2 sequences are LNHNV and YYDKDF (reference sequence). This CDR3 has 18 amino acids. V was pared by 0 bases and J by 0 bases, with 14 bases between.